Listed here are 29 T cell receptor beta chains from one sample, sequenced in a study of T cells expressing NK-cell markers. TCRdb re-called the 5' RACE reads and gives one entry per CDR3 protein, without DNA. Its listing shows tens of thousands of distinct CDR3 sequences. The material sequenced was blood T cells: a sorted CD56 or NKG2C T cell subset, CD4+ or CD8+ T cells, or bulk PBMC T cells (not recorded which). Receptors originate from a man aged 18-70 years in good health.

V and J are TRBV20-1 and TRBJ2-1; TCRdb gives TRBD2 as the D gene, but with no DNA this cannot be confirmed. The CDR3 runs 15 residues. Looked up from germline, CDR1 is DFQATT and CDR2 is SNEGSKA (reference sequence). This chain's CDR3 is CSIKWGGGGSYEQFF.

The chain carries TRBV29-1 and TRBJ2-5; TCRdb reports TRBD1, a call that lacks DNA to check it against. The germline V gene has CDR1 SQVTM and CDR2 ANQGSEA. CDR3 length: 13 amino acids. The CDR3 spells CSVEPWGAETQYF.

The chain carries TRBV27 and TRBJ2-2; TCRdb picks TRBD2, but there is no DNA to check that call. The V gene's germline CDR1 is MNHEY and CDR2 SMNVEV (reference sequence). This CDR3 comprises 15 residues. The CDR3 sequence: CATSLAGGMTGELFF.

The chain joins TRBV29-1 to TRBJ1-1; TCRdb names TRBD1, which stays unverified in the absence of DNA. CDR3 length: 12 residues. Germline V gene lookup returns CDR1 SQVTM and CDR2 ANQGSEA. CDR3 region: CSADRGPTEAFF.

This chain links TRBV4-1 with TRBJ2-3; the D call of TRBD2 rests on TCRdb alone, since no DNA is present to check it. The CDR3 is 16 residues long. In germline, CDR1 is MGHRA, CDR2 YSYEKL. CDR3 in amino acids: CASSQDSGGDPDTQYF.

The rearrangement joins TRBV7-2 to TRBJ2-1; checking the TCRdb D call of TRBD2 is not possible without DNA. The CDR3 runs 13 residues. From germline, CDR1 is SGHTA and CDR2 FQGNSA. The CDR3 here is CASSLGAGRGQFF.

J is TRBJ2-5 and V is TRBV7-2. Germline loops: CDR1 SGHTA, CDR2 FQGNSA. This CDR3 comprises 12 residues. CDR3 loop: CASSLLRETQYF.

The gene calls are TRBV6-2 or TRBV6-3 and TRBJ2-1; the TCRdb D gene call, TRBD2, has no DNA to confirm it. The CDR3 runs 18 residues. Germline V lookup: CDR1 MNHEY, CDR2 SVGEGT. CDR3 sequence reads: CASSYSTNRREGNNEQFF.

J is TRBJ2-7 and V is TRBV7-2. Germline CDR1 is SGHTA and CDR2 is FQGNSA. The CDR3 covers 16 residues. CDR3 sequence reads: CASSLRPGHGTYEQYF. The full variable domain, completed using reference TRBV7-2 and TRBJ2-7, is GAGVSQSPSNKVTEKGKDVELRCDPISGHTALYWYRQSLGQGLEFLIYFQGNSAPDKSGLPSDRFSAERTGGSVSTLTIQRTQQEDSAVYLCASSLRPGHGTYEQYFGPGTRLTVT.

The genes are TRBV28 and TRBJ1-1; the TCRdb call, TRBD1, lacks DNA for checking. The CDR3 has 15 residues. Germline V gives CDR1 MDHEN, CDR2 SYDVKM. This CDR3 is CAVLNPGTMNTEAFF.

The chain recombines TRBV30 with TRBJ2-1; TCRdb picks TRBD1, but there is no DNA to check that call. This CDR3 is built from 14 residues. Germline CDR1 GTSNPN, CDR2 SVGIG (reference sequence). Here the CDR3 reads CAWSQGVSYNEQFF.

This chain connects TRBV30 to TRBJ1-4. CDR1 and CDR2 from the germline V gene are GTSNPN and SVGIG (reference sequence). The length of the CDR3 is 11 residues. CDR3 protein: CAFRWGEKLFF. Together with reference TRBV30 and TRBJ1-4, the CDR3 gives the full variable domain: SQTIHQWPATLVQPVGSPLSLECTVEGTSNPNLYWYRQAAGRGLQLLFYSVGIGQISSEVPQNLSASRPQDRQFILSSKKLLLSDSGFYLCAFRWGEKLFFGSGTQLSVL.

CDR3 amino acids: CSVELAGDTNNEQFF. The chain joins TRBV29-1 to TRBJ2-1; the TCRdb call, TRBD2, lacks DNA for checking. CDR1 is SQVTM and CDR2 is ANQGSEA in the germline V gene. The CDR3 has 15 residues.

V is TRBV6-6 and J is TRBJ1-2; TCRdb proposes TRBD1, but this gene call is untestable without DNA. The CDR3 covers 13 residues. Germline CDR1 is MNHNY and CDR2 is SVGAGI (reference sequence). CDR3 sequence reads: CASKGTENYGYTF.

The rearrangement joins TRBV20-1 to TRBJ2-1; lacking DNA, the TRBD2 call made by TCRdb goes unchecked. Germline-derived CDR1 and CDR2 are DFQATT and SNEGSKA (reference sequence). CDR3 length equals 13 residues. CDR3 region: CSAKDWLGDEQFF.

V and J are TRBV5-1 and TRBJ2-3; the D call of TRBD1 rests on TCRdb alone, since no DNA is present to check it. This CDR3 is built from 14 residues. CDR1 is SGHRS and CDR2 is YFSETQ in the germline V gene. CDR3: CASSWGPGADTQYF.

The rearrangement uses TRBV3-1 and TRBJ1-1. Looked up from germline, CDR1 is LGHDT and CDR2 is YNNKEL (reference sequence). CDR3 length equals 14 residues. The CDR3 sequence is CASSRLGSGTEAFF.

The rearrangement joins TRBV4-1 to TRBJ1-1. The germline CDR1 and CDR2 sequences are MGHRA and YSYEKL. The CDR3 runs to 14 residues. The CDR3 loop is CASSQADGYTEAFF.

The genes are TRBV20-1 and TRBJ1-4; the TCRdb call, TRBD1, lacks DNA for checking. CDR1 and CDR2 from the germline V gene are DFQATT and SNEGSKA (reference sequence). This CDR3 region has 13 residues. This CDR3 is CSASLQGNEKLFF.

The V call is TRBV6-2 or TRBV6-3, the J call TRBJ2-1; the D gene TCRdb calls, TRBD1, cannot be checked with no DNA. The CDR3 loop spans 14 amino acids. Looked up from germline, CDR1 is MNHEY and CDR2 is SVGEGT. The CDR3 spells CASKRPGQPTEQFF.

The CDR3 region is CASRRQLFNQPQHF. V usage is TRBV2 and J usage is TRBJ1-5. CDR1 and CDR2 from the germline V gene are SNHLY and FYNNEI. The CDR3 extends over 14 amino acids.

The rearrangement joins TRBV20-1 to TRBJ1-2. The CDR3 consists of 13 residues. In germline, CDR1 is DFQATT, CDR2 SNEGSKA (reference sequence). CDR3 protein: CSSPTAKNYGYTF.

The chain has TRBV20-1 and TRBJ1-5. Germline-derived CDR1 and CDR2 are DFQATT and SNEGSKA (reference sequence). The CDR3 loop spans 12 amino acids. This CDR3 reads CSARDRGQPQHF.

The rearrangement links TRBV3-1 to TRBJ2-3; the D call from TCRdb, TRBD2, cannot be confirmed without DNA. Germline CDR1 and CDR2: LGHDT and YNNKEL (reference sequence). CDR3 length: 20 amino acids. CDR3 residues: CASSQSERAYTAQRRKTQYF.

This rearrangement joins TRBV6-1 to TRBJ2-6; TCRdb's D call, TRBD1, is unchecked because there is no DNA. Per the germline V gene, CDR1 is MNHNS and CDR2 is SASEGT. The CDR3 is 17 residues long. The CDR3 spells CASSATGGFTGANVLTF.

The gene calls are TRBV7-8 and TRBJ2-3; the D call of TRBD2 rests on TCRdb alone, since no DNA is present to check it. Germline CDR1 reads SGHVS; CDR2 reads FQNEAQ. The CDR3 consists of 17 residues. The CDR3: CASSRAGPSGRTPGQYF.

This rearrangement joins TRBV21-1 to TRBJ1-6; no DNA is available, so the TRBD1 call from TCRdb remains unchecked. TRBV21-1 is a documented pseudogene. CDR3 size: 13 residues. CDR3 amino acids: CASIGTGNSPLHF.

The rearrangement uses TRBV7-9 and TRBJ1-1; TCRdb's D gene call, TRBD1, goes unchecked for lack of DNA. Germline assignment: CDR1 SEHNR and CDR2 FQNEAQ (reference sequence). This CDR3 is 14 amino acids long. The CDR3 protein is CASSWGGTDTEAFF.

The chain joins TRBV10-3 to TRBJ1-1. Germline CDR1 is ENHRY and CDR2 is SYGVKD. This CDR3 comprises 13 residues. The CDR3 sequence is CAISSTQNTEAFF.